The rows below give T cell receptor beta chains drawn from one sample of a study of blood T cell repertoires in COVID-19. TCRdb's table, derived via immunoSEQ multiplex PCR, lists solely in-frame clones and lacks some. In the table there are some 250,000 clones, around 88% of which are singletons. The sample taken for sequencing was peripheral blood. The receptor set was obtained from a man aged 80 or over with acute or convalescent COVID-19. Each CDR3 is given with its conserved first and last residue. A D gene is named only where the DNA matches it firmly. Rows may omit the clone size; those that give it use once, few, many or a size class.

d_call: TRBD2; clone_size: -; v_call: TRBV2; j_call: TRBJ2-1; cdr3_aa: CASKSSGSRVEQFF; cdr3_nt: TGTGCCAGCAAATCTAGCGGCTCGAGGGTGGAGCAGTTCTTC
d_call: TRBD2; clone_size: -; v_call: TRBV5-1; j_call: TRBJ2-1; cdr3_aa: CASSLGGAGGYNEQFF; cdr3_nt: TGCGCCAGCAGCTTGGGTGGTGCGGGAGGGTACAATGAGCAGTTCTTC
d_call: -; clone_size: few; v_call: TRBV6-5; j_call: TRBJ1-5; cdr3_aa: CASSRDNQPQHF; cdr3_nt: TGTGCCAGCAGTCGGGATAATCAGCCCCAGCATTTT
d_call: TRBD2; clone_size: -; v_call: TRBV28; j_call: TRBJ2-7; cdr3_aa: CASSYSSGGYSYEQYF; cdr3_nt: TGTGCCAGCAGTTACTCTAGCGGGGGTTACTCCTACGAGCAGTACTTC
d_call: -; clone_size: -; v_call: TRBV7-2; j_call: TRBJ2-7; cdr3_aa: CASRQLGDYEQYF; cdr3_nt: TGTGCCAGCAGGCAACTCGGGGATTACGAGCAGTACTTC
d_call: -; clone_size: -; v_call: TRBV3-1/TRBV3-2; j_call: TRBJ2-5; cdr3_aa: CASSLLAGRQETQYF; cdr3_nt: TGTGCCAGCAGCCTTTTAGCAGGGCGGCAAGAGACCCAGTACTTC
d_call: TRBD1; clone_size: -; v_call: TRBV4-1; j_call: TRBJ2-4; cdr3_aa: CASSQVYRGPAKNIQYF; cdr3_nt: TGCGCCAGCAGCCAAGTCTACAGGGGCCCAGCCAAAAACATTCAGTACTTC
d_call: TRBD2; clone_size: -; v_call: TRBV18; j_call: TRBJ2-7; cdr3_aa: CASSPREGAEQYF; cdr3_nt: TGTGCCAGCTCACCGCGGGAGGGGGCCGAGCAGTACTTC
d_call: -; clone_size: once; v_call: TRBV30; j_call: TRBJ2-3; cdr3_aa: CAWSVWASDTQYF; cdr3_nt: TGTGCCTGGAGTGTGTGGGCCTCAGATACGCAGTATTTT
d_call: -; clone_size: -; v_call: TRBV7-2; j_call: TRBJ1-2; cdr3_aa: CASSFGGDADGYTF; cdr3_nt: TGTGCCAGCAGCTTCGGGGGGGACGCCGATGGCTACACCTTC
d_call: -; clone_size: few; v_call: TRBV6-1; j_call: TRBJ1-6; cdr3_aa: CASSERLRGHLHF; cdr3_nt: TGTGCCAGCAGTGAAAGGCTGCGGGGGCACCTCCACTTT
d_call: -; clone_size: -; v_call: TRBV7-9; j_call: TRBJ2-1; cdr3_aa: CASSLILGLYNEQFF; cdr3_nt: TGTGCCAGCAGCTTAATCTTAGGACTTTACAATGAGCAGTTCTTC
d_call: -; clone_size: -; v_call: TRBV20-1; j_call: TRBJ1-1; cdr3_aa: CSASHGPQNTEAFF; cdr3_nt: TGCAGTGCTAGTCATGGGCCGCAGAACACTGAAGCTTTCTTT
d_call: -; clone_size: -; v_call: TRBV20-1; j_call: TRBJ2-5; cdr3_aa: CSASLGETQYF; cdr3_nt: TGCAGTGCTAGTCTAGGCGAGACCCAGTACTTC
d_call: -; clone_size: once; v_call: TRBV3-1/TRBV3-2; j_call: TRBJ2-5; cdr3_aa: CASSPLGGQETQYF; cdr3_nt: TGTGCCAGCAGCCCGTTGGGGGGCCAAGAGACCCAGTACTTC
d_call: -; clone_size: -; v_call: TRBV27; j_call: TRBJ2-7; cdr3_aa: CASRGAGPGQTLYEQYF; cdr3_nt: TGTGCCAGCAGAGGGGCAGGCCCCGGGCAGACTCTCTACGAGCAGTACTTC
d_call: TRBD1; clone_size: -; v_call: TRBV5-5; j_call: TRBJ1-2; cdr3_aa: CASSLSGTEVYTF; cdr3_nt: TGTGCCAGCAGCTTGTCCGGGACAGAGGTTTACACCTTC
d_call: TRBD1; clone_size: -; v_call: TRBV20-1; j_call: TRBJ1-5; cdr3_aa: CSASSGGGEQPQHF; cdr3_nt: TGCAGTGCTAGTTCAGGGGGCGGGGAGCAGCCCCAGCATTTT
d_call: TRBD1; clone_size: -; v_call: TRBV27; j_call: TRBJ1-2; cdr3_aa: CASSPRDRGWYGYTF; cdr3_nt: TGTGCCAGCAGCCCCCGGGACAGGGGGTGGTATGGCTACACCTTC
d_call: -; clone_size: -; v_call: TRBV12-3/TRBV12-4; j_call: TRBJ1-4; cdr3_aa: CASSGRGEEKLFF; cdr3_nt: TGTGCCAGCAGTGGGAGGGGGGAGGAAAAACTGTTTTTT
d_call: TRBD1; clone_size: -; v_call: TRBV3-1/TRBV3-2; j_call: TRBJ1-1; cdr3_aa: CASSRITGGTEAFF; cdr3_nt: TGTGCCAGCAGCCGAATTACAGGGGGCACTGAAGCTTTCTTT
d_call: -; clone_size: few; v_call: TRBV7-3; j_call: TRBJ2-1; cdr3_aa: CASSLTFGTSQDEQFF; cdr3_nt: TGTGCCAGCAGCTTAACGTTCGGGACATCTCAGGATGAGCAGTTCTTC
d_call: TRBD2; clone_size: -; v_call: TRBV19; j_call: TRBJ2-2; cdr3_aa: CASQRNRGTSSAGELFF; cdr3_nt: TGTGCCAGCCAACGCAACCGGGGGACTAGTTCAGCCGGGGAGCTGTTTTTT
d_call: TRBD2; clone_size: -; v_call: TRBV6-2/TRBV6-3; j_call: TRBJ2-7; cdr3_aa: CASSYVGTSRFYEQYF; cdr3_nt: TGTGCCAGCAGTTATGTTGGGACTAGTCGCTTCTACGAGCAGTACTTC
d_call: TRBD2; clone_size: -; v_call: TRBV7-9; j_call: TRBJ2-2; cdr3_aa: CASSLGAGGRIGELFF; cdr3_nt: TGTGCCAGCAGCTTAGGAGCGGGAGGGCGGATCGGGGAGCTGTTTTTT
d_call: -; clone_size: once; v_call: TRBV2; j_call: TRBJ1-1; cdr3_aa: CASNTWGGTEAFF; cdr3_nt: TGTGCCAGCAACACATGGGGGGGCACTGAAGCTTTCTTT
d_call: TRBD1; clone_size: -; v_call: TRBV6-4; j_call: TRBJ1-2; cdr3_aa: CASSALTGAKDGYTF; cdr3_nt: TGTGCCAGCAGTGCTTTGACAGGGGCGAAGGATGGCTACACCTTC
d_call: TRBD2; clone_size: -; v_call: TRBV7-2; j_call: TRBJ2-5; cdr3_aa: CASSLGLAGGVRETQYF; cdr3_nt: TGTGCCAGCAGCTTGGGACTAGCGGGGGGGGTTAGAGAGACCCAGTACTTC
d_call: TRBD2; clone_size: -; v_call: TRBV27; j_call: TRBJ2-7; cdr3_aa: CASSLGSSGKNEQYF; cdr3_nt: TGTGCCAGCAGTTTAGGGTCTAGCGGGAAGAACGAGCAGTACTTC
d_call: TRBD1; clone_size: -; v_call: TRBV6-1; j_call: TRBJ1-1; cdr3_aa: CASSEPGQALGAFF; cdr3_nt: TGTGCCAGCAGTGAGCCTGGACAGGCTCTAGGAGCTTTCTTT
d_call: TRBD2; clone_size: -; v_call: TRBV7-2; j_call: TRBJ2-1; cdr3_aa: CASSPRVLAGGISYNEQFF; cdr3_nt: TGTGCCAGCAGCCCTAGGGTGCTAGCGGGGGGAATTTCCTACAATGAGCAGTTCTTC
d_call: -; clone_size: -; v_call: TRBV3-1/TRBV3-2; j_call: TRBJ2-7; cdr3_aa: CASSQDFWTPTYEQYF; cdr3_nt: TGTGCCAGCAGCCAAGATTTCTGGACACCCACCTACGAGCAGTACTTC
d_call: TRBD2; clone_size: -; v_call: TRBV7-9; j_call: TRBJ2-6; cdr3_aa: CASVRTSGNSGANVLTF; cdr3_nt: TGTGCCAGCGTCCGGACTAGTGGAAACTCTGGGGCCAACGTCCTGACTTTC
d_call: TRBD2; clone_size: -; v_call: TRBV3-1/TRBV3-2; j_call: TRBJ2-3; cdr3_aa: CASSQRRGGADTQYF; cdr3_nt: TGTGCCAGCAGCCAACGGCGCGGGGGGGCAGATACGCAGTATTTT
d_call: -; clone_size: -; v_call: TRBV5-1; j_call: TRBJ2-6; cdr3_aa: CASSLTVSGANVLTF; cdr3_nt: TGCGCCAGCAGCTTAACAGTGTCTGGGGCCAACGTCCTGACTTTC
d_call: -; clone_size: -; v_call: TRBV7-3; j_call: TRBJ1-6; cdr3_aa: CASSLTGFSYNSPLHF; cdr3_nt: TGTGCCAGCAGCTTAACGGGCTTCTCCTATAATTCACCCCTCCACTTT
d_call: -; clone_size: -; v_call: TRBV5-1; j_call: TRBJ2-3; cdr3_aa: CASSNDGTSTDTQYF; cdr3_nt: TGCGCCAGCAGCAACGACGGGACTAGCACAGATACGCAGTATTTT
d_call: TRBD1; clone_size: once; v_call: TRBV3-1/TRBV3-2; j_call: TRBJ1-1; cdr3_aa: CASSQDLGTDMNTEAFF; cdr3_nt: TGTGCCAGCAGCCAAGATCTTGGGACAGACATGAACACTGAAGCTTTCTTT
d_call: -; clone_size: -; v_call: TRBV28; j_call: TRBJ2-7; cdr3_aa: CASSFPSSYEQYF; cdr3_nt: TGTGCCAGCAGTTTTCCGAGCTCCTACGAGCAGTACTTC
d_call: TRBD1; clone_size: -; v_call: TRBV10-3; j_call: TRBJ2-3; cdr3_aa: CAISERTGPDTQYF; cdr3_nt: TGTGCCATCAGTGAGAGGACAGGGCCAGATACGCAGTATTTT
d_call: -; clone_size: -; v_call: TRBV12-3/TRBV12-4; j_call: TRBJ2-5; cdr3_aa: CASSSSVETQYF; cdr3_nt: TGTGCCAGCAGTTCTAGTGTGGAGACCCAGTACTTC
d_call: TRBD2; clone_size: once; v_call: TRBV7-9; j_call: TRBJ2-1; cdr3_aa: CASSSGLGLNEQFF; cdr3_nt: TGTGCCAGCAGCTCAGGACTAGGCCTCAATGAGCAGTTCTTC
d_call: TRBD1; clone_size: -; v_call: TRBV7-6; j_call: TRBJ1-1; cdr3_aa: CASSWIRDRGSPNTEAFF; cdr3_nt: TGTGCCAGCAGCTGGATCCGGGACAGGGGCTCCCCGAACACTGAAGCTTTCTTT
d_call: TRBD1; clone_size: -; v_call: TRBV7-2; j_call: TRBJ2-7; cdr3_aa: CASSLEGDSYEQYF; cdr3_nt: TGTGCCAGCAGCTTAGAGGGGGACAGCTACGAGCAGTACTTC
d_call: -; clone_size: -; v_call: TRBV6-1; j_call: TRBJ1-2; cdr3_aa: CASSEATLGRFDYGYTF; cdr3_nt: TGTGCCAGCAGTGAAGCTACTCTGGGGAGGTTTGACTATGGCTACACCTTC